Included here is one T cell receptor beta chain sequence, with context. The V gene's germline CDR1 is MGHDK and CDR2 SYGVNS. The CDR3 runs to 15 residues. Unmatched junction bases numbered 6, after V lost 4 bases and J lost 3 bases. The study ran its PCR with 60 Vbeta and 13 Jbeta primers. Here immunoSEQ multiplex PCR was the method, and the copy in TCRdb shows in-frame clones only, minus some. The profile shows 200,000 to 250,000 clones, approximately 80% of them singletons. The source of the sample is a study of cytomegalovirus exposure and HLA in healthy donors. Material for sequencing was PBMCs. The source is a boy aged 2 to 10 in good health and CMV-seronegative. This chain joins TRBV25-1 and TRBJ1-1; 9 bases map to TRBD1. The CDR3 DNA reads as TGTGCCAGCAGTGGAAAGACAGGGGGTCACACTGAAGCTTTCTTT. This codes for CASSGKTGGHTEAFF. The full variable domain, completed using reference TRBV25-1 and TRBJ1-1, is EADIYQTPRYLVIGTGKKITLECSQTMGHDKMYWYQQDPGMELHLIHYSYGVNSTEKGDLSSESTVSRIRTEHFPLTLESARPSHTSQYLCASSGKTGGHTEAFFGQGTRLTVV.